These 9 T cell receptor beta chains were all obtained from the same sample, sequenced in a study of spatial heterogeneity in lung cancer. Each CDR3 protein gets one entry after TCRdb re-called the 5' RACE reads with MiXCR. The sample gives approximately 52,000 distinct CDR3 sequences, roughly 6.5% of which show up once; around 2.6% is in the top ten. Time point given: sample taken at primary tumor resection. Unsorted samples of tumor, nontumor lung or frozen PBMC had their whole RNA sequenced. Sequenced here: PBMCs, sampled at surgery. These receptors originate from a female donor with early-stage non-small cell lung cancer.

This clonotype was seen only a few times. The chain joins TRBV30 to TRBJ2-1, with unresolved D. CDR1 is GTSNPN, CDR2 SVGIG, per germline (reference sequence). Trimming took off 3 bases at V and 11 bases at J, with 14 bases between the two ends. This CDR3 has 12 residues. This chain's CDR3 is CAWSALDLKQFF. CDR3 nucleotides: TGTGCCTGGAGCGCCTTGGACCTTAAGCAGTTCTTC.

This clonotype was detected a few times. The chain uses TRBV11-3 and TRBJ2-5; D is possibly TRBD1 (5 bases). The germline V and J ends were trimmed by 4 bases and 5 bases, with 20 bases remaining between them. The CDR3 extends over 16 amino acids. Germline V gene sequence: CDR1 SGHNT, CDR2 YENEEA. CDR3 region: CASSSPADMGMETQYF. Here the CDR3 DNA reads TGTGCCAGCAGCTCCCCGGCGGACATGGGGATGGAGACCCAGTACTTC.

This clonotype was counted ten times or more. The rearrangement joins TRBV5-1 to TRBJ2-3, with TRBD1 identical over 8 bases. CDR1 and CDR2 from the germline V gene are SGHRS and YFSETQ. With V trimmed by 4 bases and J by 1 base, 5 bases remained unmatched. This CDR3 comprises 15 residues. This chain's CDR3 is CASSLDRGGTDTQYF. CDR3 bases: TGCGCCAGCAGCCTTGACAGGGGTGGCACAGATACGCAGTATTTT.

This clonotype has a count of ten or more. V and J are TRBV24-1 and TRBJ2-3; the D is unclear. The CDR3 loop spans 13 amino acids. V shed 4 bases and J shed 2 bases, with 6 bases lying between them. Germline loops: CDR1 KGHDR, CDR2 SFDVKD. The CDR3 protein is CATSDPPTDTQYF. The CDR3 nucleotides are TGTGCCACCAGTGACCCACCCACAGATACGCAGTATTTT.

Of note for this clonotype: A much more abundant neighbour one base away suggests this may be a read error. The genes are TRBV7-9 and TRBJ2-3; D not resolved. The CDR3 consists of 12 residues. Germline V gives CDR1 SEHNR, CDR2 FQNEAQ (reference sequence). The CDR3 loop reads CTSSSSSDTQYF. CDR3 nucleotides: TGTACCAGCAGCTCGTCGTCTGATACGCAGTATTTT.

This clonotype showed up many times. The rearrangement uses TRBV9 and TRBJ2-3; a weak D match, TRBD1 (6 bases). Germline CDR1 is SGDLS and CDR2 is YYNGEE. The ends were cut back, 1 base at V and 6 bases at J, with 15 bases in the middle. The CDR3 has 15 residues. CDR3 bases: TGTGCCAGCAGCGTAACGGACAGACCGCTGGATACGCAGTATTTT. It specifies CASSVTDRPLDTQYF.

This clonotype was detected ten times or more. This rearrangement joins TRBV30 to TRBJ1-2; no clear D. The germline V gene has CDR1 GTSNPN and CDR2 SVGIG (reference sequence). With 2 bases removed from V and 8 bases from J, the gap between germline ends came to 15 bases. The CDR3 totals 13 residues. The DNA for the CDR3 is TGTGCCTGGAGTACCTACTTGGGATCGGGCTACACCTTC. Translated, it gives CAWSTYLGSGYTF.

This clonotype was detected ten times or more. The CDR3: CASSPPPGWTGELFF. The DNA for the CDR3 is TGTGCCAGCAGCCCCCCCCCGGGTTGGACCGGGGAGCTGTTTTTT. The chain couples TRBV7-2 to TRBJ2-2; the D is unclear. CDR1 and CDR2 from the germline V gene are SGHTA and FQGNSA. This CDR3 region has 15 residues. V lost 5 bases and J lost 5, with 15 bases in between. Variable domain in full (rest from reference TRBV7-2 and TRBJ2-2): GAGVSQSPSNKVTEKGKDVELRCDPISGHTALYWYRQSLGQGLEFLIYFQGNSAPDKSGLPSDRFSAERTGGSVSTLTIQRTQQEDSAVYLCASSPPPGWTGELFFGEGSRLTVL.

The CDR3 spells CAWSVAVYEQYF. As DNA, the CDR3 is TGTGCCTGGAGTGTTGCAGTCTACGAGCAGTACTTC. The chain has TRBV30 and TRBJ2-7; D remains unclear. V gave up 0 bases and J gave up 3 bases, with 6 bases separating them. This CDR3 region has 12 residues. Germline assignment: CDR1 GTSNPN and CDR2 SVGIG (reference sequence).